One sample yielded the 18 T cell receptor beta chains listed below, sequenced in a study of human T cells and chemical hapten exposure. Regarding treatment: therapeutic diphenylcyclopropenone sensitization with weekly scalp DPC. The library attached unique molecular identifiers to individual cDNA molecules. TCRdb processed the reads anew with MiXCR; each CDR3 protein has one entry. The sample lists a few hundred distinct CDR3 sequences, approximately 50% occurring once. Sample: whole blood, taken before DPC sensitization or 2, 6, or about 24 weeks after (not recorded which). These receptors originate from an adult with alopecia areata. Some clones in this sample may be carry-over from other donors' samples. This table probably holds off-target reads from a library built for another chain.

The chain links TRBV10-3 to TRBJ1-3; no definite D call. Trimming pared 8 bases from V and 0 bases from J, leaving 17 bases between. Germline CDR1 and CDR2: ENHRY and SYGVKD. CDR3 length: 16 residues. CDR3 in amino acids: CAISQVETFSGNTIYF. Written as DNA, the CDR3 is TGTGCCATCTCCCAAGTAGAGACATTCTCTGGAAACACCATATATTTT.

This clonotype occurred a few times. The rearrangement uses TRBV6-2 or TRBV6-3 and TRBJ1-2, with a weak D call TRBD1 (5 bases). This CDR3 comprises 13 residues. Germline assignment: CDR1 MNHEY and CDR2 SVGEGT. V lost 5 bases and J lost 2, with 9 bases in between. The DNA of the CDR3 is TGTGCCAGCAGTCTTGACAGCAACTATGGCTACACCTTC. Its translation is CASSLDSNYGYTF.

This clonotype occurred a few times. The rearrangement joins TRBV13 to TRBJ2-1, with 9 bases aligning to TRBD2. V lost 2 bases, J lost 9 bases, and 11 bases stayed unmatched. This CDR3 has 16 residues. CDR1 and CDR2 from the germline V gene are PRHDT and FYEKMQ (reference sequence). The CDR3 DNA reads TGTGCCAGCAGCTTACCCGAAGCGGGGGGTGCGGGTGAGCAGTTCTTC. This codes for CASSLPEAGGAGEQFF.

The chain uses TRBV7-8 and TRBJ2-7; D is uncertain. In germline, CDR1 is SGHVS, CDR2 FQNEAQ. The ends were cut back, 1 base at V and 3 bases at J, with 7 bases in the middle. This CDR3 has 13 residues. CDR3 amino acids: CASSLGQNYEQYF. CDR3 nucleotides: TGTGCCAGCAGCTTAGGTCAGAACTACGAGCAGTACTTC.

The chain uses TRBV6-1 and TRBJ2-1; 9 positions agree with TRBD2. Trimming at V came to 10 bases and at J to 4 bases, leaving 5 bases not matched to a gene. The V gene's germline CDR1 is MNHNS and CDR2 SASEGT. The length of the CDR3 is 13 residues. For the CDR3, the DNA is TGTGCCACCCAGCGGGGGGCTTACAATGAGCAGTTCTTC. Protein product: CATQRGAYNEQFF.

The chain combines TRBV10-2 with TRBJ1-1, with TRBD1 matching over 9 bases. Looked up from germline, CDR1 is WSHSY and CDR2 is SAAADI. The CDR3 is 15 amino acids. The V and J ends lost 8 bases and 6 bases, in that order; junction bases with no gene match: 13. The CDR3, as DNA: TGCGCCAGCGGGGAGGGTCGACAGGGGGTCGCTGAAGCTTTCTTT. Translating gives CASGEGRQGVAEAFF.

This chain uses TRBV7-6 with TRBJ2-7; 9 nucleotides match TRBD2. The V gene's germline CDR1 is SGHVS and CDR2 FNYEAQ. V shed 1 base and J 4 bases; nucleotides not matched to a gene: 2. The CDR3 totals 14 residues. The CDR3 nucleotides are TGTGCCAGCAGCTTAGTAGCGGGGGTTTACGAGCAGTACTTC. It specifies CASSLVAGVYEQYF.

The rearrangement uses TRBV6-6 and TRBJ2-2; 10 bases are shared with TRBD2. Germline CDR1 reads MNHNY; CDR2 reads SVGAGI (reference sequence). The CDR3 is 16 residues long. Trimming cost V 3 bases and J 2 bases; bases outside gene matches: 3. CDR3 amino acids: CASSYILAGNTGELFF. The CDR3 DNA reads TGTGCCAGCAGTTATATACTAGCGGGAAACACCGGGGAGCTGTTTTTT.

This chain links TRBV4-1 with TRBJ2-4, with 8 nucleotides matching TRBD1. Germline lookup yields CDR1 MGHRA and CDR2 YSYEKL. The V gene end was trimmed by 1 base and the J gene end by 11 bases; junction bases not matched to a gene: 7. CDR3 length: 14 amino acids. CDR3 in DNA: TGCGCCAGCAGCCAAGTCGGGACAGGCCCCCTTCAGTACTTC. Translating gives CASSQVGTGPLQYF.

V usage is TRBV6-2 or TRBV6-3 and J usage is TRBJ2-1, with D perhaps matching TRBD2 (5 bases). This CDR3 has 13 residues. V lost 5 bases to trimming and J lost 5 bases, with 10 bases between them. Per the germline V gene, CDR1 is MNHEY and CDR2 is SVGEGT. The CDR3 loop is CASSTGLHNEQFF. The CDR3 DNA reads TGTGCCAGCAGTACCGGACTTCACAATGAGCAGTTCTTC.

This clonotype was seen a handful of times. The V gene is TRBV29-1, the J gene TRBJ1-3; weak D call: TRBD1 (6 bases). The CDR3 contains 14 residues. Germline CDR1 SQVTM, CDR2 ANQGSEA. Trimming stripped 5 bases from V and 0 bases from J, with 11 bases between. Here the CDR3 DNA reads TGCAGCGTTCAGACAGGCGTCTCTGGAAACACCATATATTTT. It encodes CSVQTGVSGNTIYF.

CDR3 in amino acids: CASSGLAGYNEQFF. CDR3 DNA sequence: TGTGCCAGCAGCGGACTAGCGGGTTACAATGAGCAGTTCTTC. The chain uses TRBV7-2 and TRBJ2-1; 11 bases agree with TRBD2. After removal of 5 bases from V and 4 bases from J, the junction contained 1 base not matched to a gene. The CDR3 extends over 14 amino acids. Germline V gives CDR1 SGHTA, CDR2 FQGNSA. Full variable domain (outside the CDR3, taken from reference TRBV7-2 and TRBJ2-1): GAGVSQSPSNKVTEKGKDVELRCDPISGHTALYWYRQSLGQGLEFLIYFQGNSAPDKSGLPSDRFSAERTGGSVSTLTIQRTQQEDSAVYLCASSGLAGYNEQFFGPGTRLTVL.

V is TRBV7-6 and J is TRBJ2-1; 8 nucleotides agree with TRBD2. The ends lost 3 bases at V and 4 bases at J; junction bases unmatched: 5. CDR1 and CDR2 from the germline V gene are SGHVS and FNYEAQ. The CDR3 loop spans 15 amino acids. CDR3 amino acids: CASSLVSGVYNEQFF. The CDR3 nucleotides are TGTGCCAGCAGCTTGGTTAGCGGGGTGTACAATGAGCAGTTCTTC.

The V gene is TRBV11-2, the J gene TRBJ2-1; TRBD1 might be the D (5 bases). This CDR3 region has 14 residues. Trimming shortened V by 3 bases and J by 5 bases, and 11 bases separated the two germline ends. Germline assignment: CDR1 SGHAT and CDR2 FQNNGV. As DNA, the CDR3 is TGTGCCAGCAGCTTGGGGCAGTCCAACAATGAGCAGTTCTTC. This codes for CASSLGQSNNEQFF.

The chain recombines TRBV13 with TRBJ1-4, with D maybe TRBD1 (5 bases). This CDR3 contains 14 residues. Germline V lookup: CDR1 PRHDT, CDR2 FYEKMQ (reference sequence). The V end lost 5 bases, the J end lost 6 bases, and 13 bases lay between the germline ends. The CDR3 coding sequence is TGTGCCAGCAGCGTGCAGGGATCTCATGAAAAACTGTTTTTT. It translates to CASSVQGSHEKLFF.

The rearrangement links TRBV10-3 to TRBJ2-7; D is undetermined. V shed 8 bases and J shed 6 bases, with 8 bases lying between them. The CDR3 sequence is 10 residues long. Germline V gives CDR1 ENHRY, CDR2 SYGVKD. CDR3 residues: CAIGNSEQYF. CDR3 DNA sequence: TGTGCCATCGGGAATTCCGAGCAGTACTTC.

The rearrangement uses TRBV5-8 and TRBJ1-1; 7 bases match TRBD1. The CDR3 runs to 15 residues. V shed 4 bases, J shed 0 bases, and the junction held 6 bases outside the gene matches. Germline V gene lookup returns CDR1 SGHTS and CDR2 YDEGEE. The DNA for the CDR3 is TGTGCCAGCAGCCTACCCGGGACAGTGAACACTGAAGCTTTCTTT. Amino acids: CASSLPGTVNTEAFF.

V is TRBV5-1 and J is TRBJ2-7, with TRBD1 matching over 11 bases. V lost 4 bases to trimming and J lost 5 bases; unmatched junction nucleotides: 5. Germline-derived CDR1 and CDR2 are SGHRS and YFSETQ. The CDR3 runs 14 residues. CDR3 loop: CASSGDRGYNEQYF. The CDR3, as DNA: TGCGCCAGCAGCGGGGACAGGGGGTATAACGAGCAGTACTTC.